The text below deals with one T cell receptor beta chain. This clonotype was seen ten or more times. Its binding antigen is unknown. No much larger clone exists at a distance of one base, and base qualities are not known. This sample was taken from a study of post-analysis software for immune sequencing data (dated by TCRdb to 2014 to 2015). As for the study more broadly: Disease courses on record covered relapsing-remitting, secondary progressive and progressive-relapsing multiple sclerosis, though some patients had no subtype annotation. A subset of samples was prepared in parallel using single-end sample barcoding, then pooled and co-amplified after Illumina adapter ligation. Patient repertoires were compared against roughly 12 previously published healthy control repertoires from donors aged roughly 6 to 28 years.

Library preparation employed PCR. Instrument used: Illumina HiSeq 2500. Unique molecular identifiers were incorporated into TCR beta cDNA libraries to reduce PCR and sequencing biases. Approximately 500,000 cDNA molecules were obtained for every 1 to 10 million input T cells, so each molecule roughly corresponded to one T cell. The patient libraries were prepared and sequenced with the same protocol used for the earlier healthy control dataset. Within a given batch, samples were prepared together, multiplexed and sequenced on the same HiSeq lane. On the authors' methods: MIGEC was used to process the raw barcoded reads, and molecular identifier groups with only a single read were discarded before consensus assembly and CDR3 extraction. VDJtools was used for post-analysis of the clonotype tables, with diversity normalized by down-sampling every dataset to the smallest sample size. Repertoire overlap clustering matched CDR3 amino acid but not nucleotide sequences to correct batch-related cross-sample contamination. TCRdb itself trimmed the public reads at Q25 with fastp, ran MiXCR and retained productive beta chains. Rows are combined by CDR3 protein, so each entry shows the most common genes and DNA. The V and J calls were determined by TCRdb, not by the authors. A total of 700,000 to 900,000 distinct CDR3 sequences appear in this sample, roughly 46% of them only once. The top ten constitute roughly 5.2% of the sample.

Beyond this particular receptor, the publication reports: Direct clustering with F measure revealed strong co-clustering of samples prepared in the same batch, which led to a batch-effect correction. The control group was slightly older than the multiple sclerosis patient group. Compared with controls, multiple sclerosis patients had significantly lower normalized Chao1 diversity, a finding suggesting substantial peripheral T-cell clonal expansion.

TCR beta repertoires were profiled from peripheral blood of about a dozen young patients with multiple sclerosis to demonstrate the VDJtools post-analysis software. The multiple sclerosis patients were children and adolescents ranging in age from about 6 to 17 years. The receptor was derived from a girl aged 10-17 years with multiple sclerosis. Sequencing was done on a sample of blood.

The CDR3 reads CASSLVATGGDTQYF. The sequenced DNA: TGTGCCAGCAGCTTAGTGGCGACAGGAGGAGATACGCAGTATTTT. This sequence uses TRBV7-2 and TRBJ2-3, with TRBD1 tentatively as D gene (6 bases match). Via the germline V gene, CDR1 is SGHTA and CDR2 FQGNSA. From the cysteine up to the phenylalanine, the CDR3 has a length of 15 residues. The DNA shown is the 45-base CDR3, in frame from base 1. V is reduced by 1 base and J by 5 bases, leaving a spacing of 13 bases between them.